Listed here are 28 T cell receptor beta chains from one sample, sequenced in a study of blood T cell repertoires in COVID-19. Assay: immunoSEQ multiplex PCR; the TCRdb copy retains only in-frame clones and omits some. Here the sample spans about 300,000 clones, 65% to 90% being singletons. Sequenced material: peripheral blood. All receptors come from a human donor in a cohort sampled during active COVID-19.

J is TRBJ1-2 and V is TRBV25-1, with a possible D match to TRBD1 (6 bases). Trimming removed 5 bases from V and 6 bases from J, with 13 bases in between. Germline loops: CDR1 MGHDK, CDR2 SYGVNS. CDR3 size: 13 residues. Written as DNA, the CDR3 is TGTGCCAGCAGTCCAAGGAAGGGGGATGGCTACACCTTC. Its translation: CASSPRKGDGYTF.

The genes are TRBV19 and TRBJ1-6; D is perhaps TRBD1 (6 bases). V lost 4 bases, J lost 7 bases, and 14 bases lay in between. Germline V gene sequence: CDR1 LNHDA, CDR2 SQIVND (reference sequence). CDR3 length: 15 residues. Written as DNA, the CDR3 is TGTGCCAGTAGTACAACAGGGAGAACGAATTCACCCCTCCACTTT. It translates to CASSTTGRTNSPLHF. The whole variable domain, filled in from reference TRBV19 and TRBJ1-6, reads DGGITQSPKYLFRKEGQNVTLSCEQNLNHDAMYWYRQDPGQGLRLIYYSQIVNDFQKGDIAEGYSVSREKKESFPLTVTSAQKNPTAFYLCASSTTGRTNSPLHFGNGTRLTVT.

The V gene is TRBV6-5, the J gene TRBJ2-5; D uncertain. V was clipped by 3 bases and J by 0 bases, with 8 bases between them. CDR1 and CDR2 from the germline V gene are MNHEY and SVGAGI. CDR3 length: 14 residues. The CDR3 sequence: CASSYLGYQETQYF. DNA for the CDR3: TGTGCCAGCAGTTATTTGGGCTACCAAGAGACCCAGTACTTC.

The rearrangement joins TRBV9 to TRBJ2-7, with TRBD2 matching 12 bases. Unmatched junction bases numbered 2, after V lost 3 bases and J lost 7 bases. The CDR3 covers 13 residues. Germline values: CDR1 SGDLS, CDR2 YYNGEE. In nucleotides, the CDR3 is TGTGCCAGCAGCGGGACTAGCGGGAAAGAGCAGTACTTC. Amino acids: CASSGTSGKEQYF.

The chain is built from TRBV19 and TRBJ1-4; D is unclear. The CDR3 covers 13 residues. The V end was cut by 6 bases, the J end by 3 bases, with 8 bases between. Germline CDR1 is LNHDA and CDR2 is SQIVND (reference sequence). The CDR3 DNA is TGTGCCAGTAGAACGGGTTCTAATGAAAAACTGTTTTTT. Protein product: CASRTGSNEKLFF.

The chain employs TRBV19 and TRBJ1-6; 9 positions agree with TRBD1. Germline assignment: CDR1 LNHDA and CDR2 SQIVND (reference sequence). After removal of 4 bases from V and 8 bases from J, the junction contained 3 bases not matched to a gene. The CDR3 is 14 amino acids. The chain's CDR3 is CASSTRQGDSPLHF. CDR3 coding DNA: TGTGCCAGTAGTACCCGACAGGGGGATTCACCCCTCCACTTT.

J is TRBJ1-2 and V is TRBV18; 8 bases are a match to TRBD1. This CDR3 contains 16 residues. V lost 1 base to trimming and J lost 6 bases; unmatched junction nucleotides: 10. Germline CDR1 reads KGHSH; CDR2 reads LQKENI. The CDR3 nucleotides are TGTGCCAGCTCACCACTTTCCGGACAGGGAGGGGATGGCTACACCTTC. Translation gives CASSPLSGQGGDGYTF.

V and J are TRBV30 and TRBJ1-6; D is unresolved. Trimming stripped 7 bases from V and 3 bases from J, with 7 bases between. Looked up from germline, CDR1 is GTSNPN and CDR2 is SVGIG (reference sequence). The CDR3 is 12 amino acids. The CDR3 spells CASRIYNSPLHF. CDR3 in DNA: TGTGCCTCCCGTATCTATAATTCACCCCTCCACTTT.

V usage is TRBV6-5 and J usage is TRBJ2-2; possibly TRBD2 for D (6 bases). V lost 7 bases and J 7 bases, leaving 16 bases between the germline ends. Germline CDR1 reads MNHEY; CDR2 reads SVGAGI. CDR3 length: 14 residues. The CDR3 nucleotides are TGTGCCAGCATGAGACGGGAGAGAAGCGGGGAGCTGTTTTTT. It codes for CASMRRERSGELFF.

The CDR3 DNA sequence: TGTGCCAGCAGCGGGAGGACCGGCCCTGAAGCTTTCTTT. Translated, it gives CASSGRTGPEAFF. V is TRBV7-9 and J is TRBJ1-1; D unresolved. V shed 5 bases and J shed 6 bases, with 13 bases lying between them. Germline V gene lookup returns CDR1 SEHNR and CDR2 FQNEAQ (reference sequence). The CDR3 runs to 13 residues.

This chain links TRBV6-2 or TRBV6-3 with TRBJ2-5, with D possibly being TRBD2 (5 bases). The CDR3 contains 14 residues. Trimming cost V 3 bases and J 2 bases, with 10 bases left between them. Germline CDR1 is MNHEY and CDR2 is SVGEGT. Here the CDR3 DNA reads TGTGCCAGCAGTTATAGCGCGAAACAAGAGACCCAGTACTTC. Protein: CASSYSAKQETQYF.

The chain couples TRBV2 to TRBJ1-2, with 8 bases identical to TRBD1. The V gene end was trimmed by 7 bases and the J gene end by 4 bases; junction bases not matched to a gene: 11. Germline values: CDR1 SNHLY, CDR2 FYNNEI. This CDR3 spans 15 amino acids. The CDR3 DNA sequence: TGTGCCAGCACGCCCAGGACAGGGTCGAGCTATGGCTACACCTTC. It translates to CASTPRTGSSYGYTF.

This rearrangement joins TRBV19 to TRBJ2-7, with 7 bases fitting TRBD1. The V and J ends lost 5 bases and 2 bases, in that order; junction bases with no gene match: 3. The CDR3 has 13 amino acids. Germline-derived CDR1 and CDR2 are LNHDA and SQIVND (reference sequence). CDR3 protein: CASSPGQPYEQYF. The CDR3 nucleotides read TGTGCCAGTAGTCCGGGACAGCCCTACGAGCAGTACTTC.

This rearrangement joins TRBV27 to TRBJ2-7, with D unclear. CDR1 MNHEY and CDR2 SMNVEV come from the germline V gene (reference sequence). The V end was cut by 6 bases, the J end by 4 bases, with 16 bases between. This CDR3 is 14 amino acids long. CDR3 residues: CASSPRRFLYEQYF. CDR3 in DNA: TGTGCCAGCAGCCCCCGCAGGTTCCTTTACGAGCAGTACTTC.

The chain links TRBV18 to TRBJ1-2, with 7 bases aligning to TRBD1. The germline gives CDR1 KGHSH, CDR2 LQKENI. V was pared by 2 bases and J by 5 bases, with 5 bases of the junction left unmatched. There are 14 residues in the CDR3. The CDR3 DNA reads as TGTGCCAGCTCACCAAGGGGGCTGGATTATGGCTACACCTTC. It specifies CASSPRGLDYGYTF. The full variable domain, rest sourced from reference TRBV18 and TRBJ1-2, is NAGVMQNPRHLVRRRGQEARLRCSPMKGHSHVYWYRQLPEEGLKFMVYLQKENIIDESGMPKERFSAEFPKEGPSILRIQQVVRGDSAAYFCASSPRGLDYGYTFGSGTRLTVV.

In this sample, this clone turned up a few times. The chain links TRBV19 to TRBJ1-6; D might be TRBD1 (5 bases). The CDR3 extends over 19 amino acids. The germline V gene has CDR1 LNHDA and CDR2 SQIVND (reference sequence). Deletions cut 5 bases from V and 0 bases from J, with 20 bases between. CDR3 loop: CASSARQLSTSSYNSPLHF. CDR3 sequence (DNA): TGTGCCAGTAGTGCCCGACAGCTCAGCACGAGCTCCTATAATTCACCCCTCCACTTT.

The V gene is TRBV5-6, the J gene TRBJ2-5; 8 positions match TRBD1. The CDR3 is made up of 14 amino acids. Germline CDR1 is SGHDT and CDR2 is YYEEEE. Trimming took 5 bases from V and 1 from J; bases not matched to a gene: 4. The CDR3 reads CASRRDRIQETQYF. The CDR3 DNA reads as TGTGCCAGCAGAAGGGACAGGATCCAAGAGACCCAGTACTTC.

The CDR3 sequence is CASSSRGNNEQFF. The CDR3 DNA follows: TGTGCCAGCAGTTCGCGCGGAAACAATGAGCAGTTCTTC. The rearrangement uses TRBV6-5 and TRBJ2-1; D gene ambiguous. Germline-derived CDR1 and CDR2 are MNHEY and SVGAGI. The CDR3 runs to 13 residues. V dropped 4 bases and J dropped 5 bases, with 9 bases sitting between them.

This sequence joins TRBV9 and TRBJ1-3; 8 bases fit TRBD1. Germline CDR1 is SGDLS and CDR2 is YYNGEE. The ends lost 6 bases at V and 3 bases at J; junction bases unmatched: 8. The CDR3 loop spans 15 amino acids. The CDR3 loop reads CASTTTGENGNTIYF. The CDR3 region has the DNA TGTGCCAGCACTACGACAGGGGAAAATGGAAACACCATATATTTT.

V gene TRBV7-6 combines with J gene TRBJ1-3; 8 bases agree with TRBD1. The germline V gene encodes CDR1 SGHVS and CDR2 FNYEAQ. Unmatched junction bases numbered 7, after V lost 2 bases and J lost 7 bases. This CDR3 region has 15 residues. The CDR3 nucleotides read TGTGCCAGCAGCTTATTGGCAGGGGGCATGAACACCATATATTTT. This sequence encodes CASSLLAGGMNTIYF.

The V gene is TRBV3-1 (or the pseudogene TRBV3-2), the J gene TRBJ2-3, with D unclear. Germline V CDR1 and CDR2: LGHDT, YNNKEL (reference sequence). The CDR3 has 11 residues. With 4 bases removed from V and 7 bases from J, the gap between germline ends came to 6 bases. CDR3 amino acids: CASSLSYTQYF. The CDR3 bases are TGTGCCAGCAGCCTTTCTTATACGCAGTATTTT.

The chain uses TRBV19 and TRBJ2-2; tentatively, D is TRBD2 (5 bases). Trimming removed 10 bases from V and 3 bases from J, with 18 bases in between. The CDR3 totals 15 residues. Germline loops: CDR1 LNHDA, CDR2 SQIVND (reference sequence). CDR3 loop: CATLGSDFYTGELFF. CDR3 coding DNA: TGTGCCACCCTAGGTTCGGACTTCTACACCGGGGAGCTGTTTTTT. Complete variable domain (other parts from reference TRBV19 and TRBJ2-2): DGGITQSPKYLFRKEGQNVTLSCEQNLNHDAMYWYRQDPGQGLRLIYYSQIVNDFQKGDIAEGYSVSREKKESFPLTVTSAQKNPTAFYLCATLGSDFYTGELFFGEGSRLTVL.

V and J are TRBV19 and TRBJ1-2, with 8 bases lining up with TRBD1. This CDR3 spans 13 amino acids. CDR1 is LNHDA, CDR2 SQIVND, per germline (reference sequence). Germline trimming cut 5 bases from V and 4 bases from J; bases unmatched to any gene: 3. Here the CDR3 reads CASSWTGIYGYTF. The CDR3 coding sequence is TGTGCCAGTAGTTGGACAGGGATCTATGGCTACACCTTC.

The sample holds one count of this clone. The rearrangement joins TRBV11-2 to TRBJ2-7; 8 nucleotides align to TRBD1. V dropped 2 bases and J dropped 4; count of bases not matched to a gene: 10. The V gene's germline CDR1 is SGHAT and CDR2 FQNNGV. The length of the CDR3 is 16 residues. This CDR3 reads CASSLLAGTGGYEQYF. CDR3 coding DNA: TGTGCCAGCAGCTTACTAGCCGGGACAGGTGGTTACGAGCAGTACTTC.

J is TRBJ2-4 and V is TRBV19, with a tentative D call TRBD2 (7 bases). The CDR3 extends over 15 amino acids. Trimming took 6 bases from V and 6 from J, leaving 18 bases between them. Germline lookup yields CDR1 LNHDA and CDR2 SQIVND (reference sequence). The CDR3 DNA is TGTGCCAGTAGCCGGTCGGGGGGCAGGGGAAACATTCAGTACTTC. The encoded protein is CASSRSGGRGNIQYF.

The V and J genes are TRBV7-9 and TRBJ1-1; TRBD1 matches 10 bases. After removal of 5 bases from V and 4 bases from J, the junction contained 7 bases not matched to a gene. The CDR3 loop spans 15 amino acids. Germline values: CDR1 SEHNR, CDR2 FQNEAQ (reference sequence). The chain's CDR3 is CASSRQGAIITEAFF. The CDR3, as DNA: TGTGCCAGCAGCCGACAGGGGGCGATTATCACTGAAGCTTTCTTT.

V and J are TRBV6-4 and TRBJ2-1; 7 bases line up with TRBD2. With 5 bases clipped from V and 10 bases from J, the junction kept 14 bases outside the gene matches. Germline V gives CDR1 MRHNA, CDR2 SNTAGT. This CDR3 comprises 15 residues. This CDR3 reads CASSKTSVHRGEQFF. CDR3 nucleotide sequence: TGTGCCAGCAGTAAAACTAGCGTCCACCGGGGCGAGCAGTTCTTC.

The rearrangement uses TRBV20-1 and TRBJ2-1; D call uncertain. Trimming cost V 1 base and J 6 bases, with 4 bases left between them. The CDR3 is 11 amino acids. Per germline, CDR1 DFQATT and CDR2 SNEGSKA (reference sequence). The DNA for the CDR3 is TGCAGTGCTAGAGTATTCAATGAGCAGTTCTTC. It yields the protein CSARVFNEQFF.